Each of the 27 T cell receptor beta chains below was sequenced from the same sample in a study of cytomegalovirus exposure and HLA in healthy donors. Measured with immunoSEQ multiplex PCR; TCRdb has only the in-frame clones, and not every one. The table shows 85,000 to 120,000 clones, with about 95% occurring only once. The material sequenced was PBMCs. The source is a woman aged 18 to 35 in good health and CMV-seronegative.

The chain combines TRBV2 with TRBJ1-5, with 7 bases that match TRBD1. CDR3 length: 15 residues. CDR1 SNHLY and CDR2 FYNNEI come from the germline V gene. Trimming cost V 4 bases and J 0 bases; bases outside gene matches: 3. Written as DNA, the CDR3 is TGTGCCAGCAGTGGGGGGACAGTTAGCAATCAGCCCCAGCATTTT. Translating gives CASSGGTVSNQPQHF.

The genes are TRBV7-6 and TRBJ2-7; D gene ambiguous. The germline V gene has CDR1 SGHVS and CDR2 FNYEAQ. The CDR3 length is 13 residues. V was clipped by 5 bases and J by 0 bases, with 8 bases between them. In nucleotides, the CDR3 is TGTGCCAGCAGCCACAGCAACTCCTACGAGCAGTACTTC. It specifies CASSHSNSYEQYF.

In its sample, this clone was seen once. The J gene is TRBJ2-1, the V gene TRBV4-3, with TRBD2 identical over 16 bases. The CDR3 is made up of 18 amino acids. Germline assignment: CDR1 LGHNA and CDR2 YSLEER. J was trimmed by 6 bases and V by 4 bases; bases with no gene match: 9. CDR3 in DNA: TGCGCCAGCAGCCGGGGGACTAGCGGGGGGGCCACCTCCAATGAGCAGTTCTTC. Translated: CASSRGTSGGATSNEQFF.

CDR3 sequence: CSVEEREFREQFF. In nucleotides, the CDR3 is TGCAGCGTTGAGGAGCGGGAGTTTCGTGAGCAGTTCTTC. The gene calls are TRBV29-1 and TRBJ2-1; TRBD2 matches 8 bases. There are 13 residues in the CDR3. V trimming: 3 bases; J trimming: 9 bases; junction bases outside the gene matches: 7. Germline CDR1 reads SQVTM; CDR2 reads ANQGSEA.

The rearrangement uses TRBV19 and TRBJ1-4, with a tentative D call TRBD1 (6 bases). Looked up from germline, CDR1 is LNHDA and CDR2 is SQIVND (reference sequence). This CDR3 has 15 amino acids. V was clipped by 4 bases and J by 4 bases, with 13 bases between them. The CDR3 reads CASSTATGFNEKLFF. The DNA for the CDR3 is TGTGCCAGTAGTACGGCCACAGGGTTTAATGAAAAACTGTTTTTT.

J is TRBJ2-2 and V is TRBV9; 12 nucleotides align to TRBD2. V gave up 0 bases and J gave up 7 bases; unmatched junction bases: 7. There are 17 residues in the CDR3. Germline assignment: CDR1 SGDLS and CDR2 YYNGEE. As DNA, the CDR3 is TGTGCCAGCAGCGTAGCTCGGACTAGCGGGGTCAGCGGGGAGCTGTTTTTT. It translates to CASSVARTSGVSGELFF.

V gene TRBV7-9 combines with J gene TRBJ2-3; tentatively, D is TRBD1 (8 bases). This CDR3 contains 17 residues. Germline V gene sequence: CDR1 SEHNR, CDR2 FQNEAQ (reference sequence). V was cut by 4 bases and J by 0 bases, with 17 bases left in between. In DNA form, the CDR3 reads TGTGCCAGCAGCTCAGGGGGCGGGGGCTCTAGCACAGATACGCAGTATTTT. Its translation is CASSSGGGGSSTDTQYF.

CDR3 residues: CAWSVDLAGGYNEQFF. In DNA, the CDR3 is TGTGCCTGGAGTGTGGACCTAGCGGGGGGTTACAATGAGCAGTTCTTC. The rearrangement uses TRBV30 and TRBJ2-1; 11 bases match TRBD2. The CDR3 extends over 16 amino acids. Germline V gives CDR1 GTSNPN, CDR2 SVGIG (reference sequence). V was pared by 0 bases and J by 4 bases, with 5 bases of the junction left unmatched.

V and J are TRBV9 and TRBJ2-6; possibly TRBD2 for D (5 bases). The germline V gene encodes CDR1 SGDLS and CDR2 YYNGEE. Trimming left V 2 bases short and J 2 bases short, with 14 bases between. The CDR3 loop spans 17 amino acids. CDR3 region: CASSVGMPSTGANVLTF. CDR3 in DNA: TGTGCCAGCAGCGTCGGGATGCCCTCTACTGGGGCCAACGTCCTGACTTTC.

This clone was observed once. CDR3 amino acids: CASGGLAGGETQYF. In DNA form, the CDR3 reads TGTGCCAGCGGGGGACTAGCGGGAGGAGAGACCCAGTACTTC. The rearrangement uses TRBV7-6 and TRBJ2-5, with 15 bases matching TRBD2. Germline CDR1 and CDR2: SGHVS and FNYEAQ. Trimming took 8 bases from V and 4 from J; bases not matched to a gene: 2. CDR3 length: 14 amino acids.

This sequence joins TRBV18 and TRBJ2-5; D is unclear. Germline CDR1 is KGHSH and CDR2 is LQKENI. This CDR3 is built from 13 residues. V was cut by 3 bases and J by 5 bases, with 10 bases left in between. CDR3 in amino acids: CASSPNPVETQYF. The CDR3, as DNA: TGTGCCAGCTCACCCAACCCGGTGGAGACCCAGTACTTC. The full variable domain, with the rest looked up from reference TRBV18 and TRBJ2-5, is NAGVMQNPRHLVRRRGQEARLRCSPMKGHSHVYWYRQLPEEGLKFMVYLQKENIIDESGMPKERFSAEFPKEGPSILRIQQVVRGDSAAYFCASSPNPVETQYFGPGTRLLVL.

The chain carries TRBV7-2 and TRBJ2-5; TRBD2 agrees at 12 bases. CDR3 length: 18 residues. Per germline, CDR1 SGHTA and CDR2 FQGNSA. The junction had 8 bases not matched to a gene; V was cut back by 1 base and J by 2 bases. DNA for the CDR3: TGTGCCAGCAGCTTAGTCGGACTAGCGGGGATACTACAAGAGACCCAGTACTTC. Residues: CASSLVGLAGILQETQYF. Supplemented by reference TRBV7-2 and TRBJ2-5, the full variable domain reads GAGVSQSPSNKVTEKGKDVELRCDPISGHTALYWYRQSLGQGLEFLIYFQGNSAPDKSGLPSDRFSAERTGGSVSTLTIQRTQQEDSAVYLCASSLVGLAGILQETQYFGPGTRLLVL.

A single count supports this clone. J is TRBJ2-3 and V is TRBV19; possible D gene TRBD2, 5 bases. This CDR3 contains 13 residues. CDR1 LNHDA and CDR2 SQIVND come from the germline V gene (reference sequence). Trimming removed 3 bases from V and 4 bases from J, with 8 bases in between. In nucleotides, the CDR3 is TGTGCCAGTAGTATGGGAGTGGCAGATACGCAGTATTTT. Protein product: CASSMGVADTQYF.

The chain recombines TRBV14 with TRBJ2-7; perhaps TRBD1 as D (5 bases). The CDR3 totals 12 residues. Germline assignment: CDR1 SGHDN and CDR2 FVKESK. V lost 2 bases and J 3 bases, leaving 5 bases between the germline ends. CDR3 DNA: TGTGCCAGCAGCCAACAGGGCTACGAGCAGTACTTC. Translation: CASSQQGYEQYF.

CDR3 loop: CASSEGDRRDEKLFF. In DNA, the CDR3 is TGTGCCAGCAGTGAAGGGGACAGGCGGGATGAAAAACTGTTTTTT. The chain uses TRBV25-1 and TRBJ1-4; 8 nucleotides align to TRBD1. V dropped 2 bases and J dropped 6; count of bases not matched to a gene: 5. The V gene's germline CDR1 is MGHDK and CDR2 SYGVNS. This CDR3 region has 15 residues.

The chain couples TRBV25-1 to TRBJ1-1; weak D call: TRBD1 (6 bases). CDR3 length equals 11 residues. Germline CDR1 reads MGHDK; CDR2 reads SYGVNS. Trimming removed 6 bases at V and 5 bases at J, with 7 bases between. CDR3 in DNA: TGTGCCAGCAGAACAGGGACTGAAGCTTTCTTT. It specifies CASRTGTEAFF.

The chain uses TRBV11-3 and TRBJ2-3; D might be TRBD2 (6 bases). The V gene's germline CDR1 is SGHNT and CDR2 YENEEA. Trimming removed 8 bases at V and 2 bases at J, with 17 bases between. The CDR3 totals 15 residues. The CDR3 region is CASAKGLGTTDTQYF. In DNA, the CDR3 is TGTGCCAGCGCTAAGGGACTCGGGACCACAGATACGCAGTATTTT.

The V and J genes are TRBV5-1 and TRBJ2-5; TRBD2 matches at 12 bases. This CDR3 comprises 15 residues. The V gene end was trimmed by 4 bases and the J gene end by 5 bases; junction bases not matched to a gene: 6. Germline V lookup: CDR1 SGHRS, CDR2 YFSETQ. The chain's CDR3 is CASSAGLAGWETQYF. DNA of the CDR3: TGCGCCAGCAGCGCAGGACTAGCGGGGTGGGAGACCCAGTACTTC.

The J gene is TRBJ1-2, the V gene TRBV19; 8 positions match TRBD1. The CDR3 loop spans 15 amino acids. The germline CDR1 and CDR2 sequences are LNHDA and SQIVND (reference sequence). V lost 5 bases and J lost 5; bases outside the gene matches: 10. CDR3 residues: CASSVLPGGGYGYTF. The CDR3 DNA sequence: TGTGCCAGTAGTGTCTTACCAGGGGGCGGTTATGGCTACACCTTC.

The rearrangement joins TRBV21-1 to TRBJ2-7; the D segment call TRBD2 is taken from the table without a DNA check. TRBV21-1 is a listed pseudogene. The CDR3 covers 15 residues. CDR3 residues: CASSLSTSSSYEQYF. CDR3 DNA: TGTGCCAGCAGCCTTTCAACTAGCAGCTCCTACGAGCAGTACTTC.

The chain recombines TRBV4-1 with TRBJ2-2; D is ambiguous. V lost 1 base, J lost 5 bases, and 5 bases lay in between. CDR3 length equals 13 residues. The germline V gene encodes CDR1 MGHRA and CDR2 YSYEKL. DNA for the CDR3: TGCGCCAGCAGCCAAGCAGGAACCGGGGAGCTGTTTTTT. It specifies CASSQAGTGELFF.

This clone was seen a single time. This chain uses TRBV25-1 with TRBJ2-1, with TRBD2 matching over 7 bases. The germline CDR1 and CDR2 sequences are MGHDK and SYGVNS. Trimming removed 6 bases from V and 2 bases from J; junction bases left unmatched: 10. There are 16 residues in the CDR3. The CDR3 loop reads CASSARLATTYNEQFF. CDR3 sequence (DNA): TGTGCCAGCAGCGCAAGACTAGCAACTACCTACAATGAGCAGTTCTTC.

The chain uses TRBV7-8 and TRBJ1-4; TRBD1 agrees at 7 bases. Germline trimming cut 2 bases from V and 0 bases from J; bases unmatched to any gene: 3. Germline assignment: CDR1 SGHVS and CDR2 FQNEAQ. The CDR3 has 16 amino acids. The CDR3: CASSLRDRATNEKLFF. CDR3 in DNA: TGTGCCAGCAGCTTAAGGGACAGAGCAACTAATGAAAAACTGTTTTTT.

This chain joins TRBV10-3 and TRBJ2-3; 7 bases line up with TRBD2. V lost 6 bases to trimming and J lost 11 bases; unmatched junction nucleotides: 8. Germline-derived CDR1 and CDR2 are ENHRY and SYGVKD. The CDR3 length is 12 residues. CDR3 in amino acids: CAISPSGVGQYF. As DNA, the CDR3 is TGTGCCATCAGCCCGAGCGGGGTAGGGCAGTATTTT.

The V gene is TRBV19, the J gene TRBJ2-1, with 12 bases lining up with TRBD2. V lost 3 bases to trimming and J lost 7 bases; unmatched junction nucleotides: 1. Looked up from germline, CDR1 is LNHDA and CDR2 is SQIVND (reference sequence). CDR3 length: 14 amino acids. This CDR3 reads CASSMGTSGNEQFF. The CDR3 DNA reads as TGTGCCAGTAGTATGGGGACTAGCGGGAATGAGCAGTTCTTC.

The CDR3 region has the DNA TGCAGTGCCCGTAACACAGATACGCAGTATTTT. Encoded protein: CSARNTDTQYF. V usage is TRBV20-1 and J usage is TRBJ2-3; no firm D call. Germline V gene lookup returns CDR1 DFQATT and CDR2 SNEGSKA (reference sequence). The length of the CDR3 is 11 residues. V was trimmed by 6 bases and J by 2 bases, leaving 6 bases between them.

This chain links TRBV7-2 with TRBJ2-5, with 13 bases lining up with TRBD2. J was trimmed by 9 bases and V by 2 bases; bases with no gene match: 9. The length of the CDR3 is 16 residues. Germline CDR1 reads SGHTA; CDR2 reads FQGNSA. CDR3 region: CASSLTSGGASPPQYF. For the CDR3, the DNA is TGTGCCAGCAGCTTAACTAGCGGGGGGGCTTCACCTCCCCAGTACTTC.